Ten or more counts support the clone carrying this T cell receptor beta chain. TCRdb's copy holds only in-frame clones and misses some; the assay was immunoSEQ multiplex PCR. Reported are roughly 45,000 clones, none seen only once; the ten largest carry 2% to 2.5%. V lost 4 bases and J lost 7, with 15 bases in between. Germline values: CDR1 SGDLS, CDR2 YYNGEE. This CDR3 has 14 amino acids. The data stem from a study of T cells after posttransplantation cyclophosphamide. The chain employs TRBV9 and TRBJ2-1, with a tentative D call TRBD2 (5 bases). The sequenced material came from PBMCs. The origin of this receptor is a man between 40 and 49 years old in good health, CMV-negative, and a related stem cell transplant donor. The CDR3 region has the DNA TGTGCCAGCAGCCCTAGCTCTAGGATTAATGAGCAGTTCTTC. Amino acids: CASSPSSRINEQFF.